This is a list of T cell receptor beta chains from one sample in a study of control samples from healthy donors and cancer patients. Some clones are missing from TCRdb's copy, which holds only in-frame ones; the method was immunoSEQ multiplex PCR. The data contain 71,000 or so clones, around 92% of them singletons. Sample: PBMCs. These receptors were obtained from a man in his 60s with lung cancer. CDR3s include the opening cysteine and the closing phenylalanine or tryptophan. A D gene is named only where the DNA matches it firmly. Expanded clones get a size class; other rows say once, few or many, or leave the size out.

clone size	V gene	D gene	J gene	CDR3 protein	CDR3 DNA
NA	TRBV2	NA	TRBJ2-3	CASRATDTQYF	TGTGCCAGCAGAGCCACAGATACGCAGTATTTT
once	TRBV25-1	NA	TRBJ2-7	CASTIGGFTGSYEQYF	TGTGCCAGCACCATAGGAGGCTTTACGGGCTCCTACGAGCAGTACTTC
NA	TRBV3-1/TRBV3-2	TRBD1	TRBJ2-1	CASSHGGTGIYNEQFF	TGTGCCAGCAGCCATGGGGGGACAGGGATTTACAATGAGCAGTTCTTC
few	TRBV19	TRBD1	TRBJ1-5	CASSTGQVNQPQHF	TGTGCCAGTAGTACGGGACAGGTTAATCAGCCCCAGCATTTT
NA	TRBV6-5	NA	TRBJ1-1	CASRYLVTEAFF	TGTGCCAGCAGATATTTAGTCACTGAAGCTTTCTTT
NA	TRBV5-8	NA	TRBJ2-7	CASSPRGHSSYEQYF	TGTGCCAGCAGCCCCCGGGGCCACAGCTCCTACGAGCAGTACTTC
once	TRBV7-7	NA	TRBJ1-3	CASSLRADSGNTIYF	TGTGCCAGCAGCTTAAGGGCGGACTCTGGAAACACCATATATTTT
NA	TRBV5-6	TRBD1	TRBJ2-5	CASHDRGQETQYF	TGTGCCAGCCATGACAGGGGTCAGGAGACCCAGTACTTC
NA	TRBV6-6	NA	TRBJ1-5	CASSYSSMTQPQHF	TGTGCCAGCAGTTACTCGAGCATGACACAGCCCCAGCATTTT
NA	TRBV4-1	NA	TRBJ2-3	CASSQDSGGGTDTQYF	TGCGCCAGCAGCCAAGATTCCGGCGGTGGCACAGATACGCAGTATTTT
NA	TRBV6-1	NA	TRBJ1-5	CASSDDSNQPQHF	TGTGCCAGCAGTGACGATAGCAATCAGCCCCAGCATTTT
once	TRBV2	NA	TRBJ2-3	CASTKSYDLETDTQYF	TGTGCCAGCACCAAAAGCTATGACCTGGAGACAGATACGCAGTATTTT
NA	TRBV7-3	NA	TRBJ1-1	CASSRRGLDTEAFF	TGTGCCAGCAGCCGCAGGGGTTTAGACACTGAAGCTTTCTTT
NA	TRBV6-5	NA	TRBJ2-5	CASKLSGRNQETQYF	TGTGCCAGCAAGCTGAGCGGCCGAAACCAAGAGACCCAGTACTTC
NA	TRBV27	NA	TRBJ1-4	CASSPSAEYNEKLFF	TGTGCCAGCAGTCCATCGGCGGAGTATAATGAAAAACTGTTTTTT
NA	TRBV6-2/TRBV6-3	TRBD1	TRBJ1-1	CASSYSRTGGWSTEAFF	TGTGCCAGCAGTTACTCTAGGACAGGGGGCTGGAGTACTGAAGCTTTCTTT
NA	TRBV6-5	TRBD1	TRBJ1-2	CASILGTVSKGYTF	TGTGCCAGCATCCTGGGGACAGTCAGCAAAGGCTACACCTTC
few	TRBV5-6	TRBD2	TRBJ2-5	CASSLVVAGGQTQYF	TGTGCCAGCAGCTTGGTGGTAGCGGGGGGGCAAACCCAGTACTTC
NA	TRBV4-2	NA	TRBJ2-6	CASSQVWGKSGGANVLTF	TGTGCCAGCAGCCAAGTTTGGGGCAAGAGTGGTGGGGCCAACGTCCTGACTTTC
NA	TRBV27	NA	TRBJ1-4	CASSLSSGRNEKLFF	TGTGCCAGCAGTTTATCTTCCGGAAGGAATGAAAAACTGTTTTTT
NA	TRBV18	NA	TRBJ1-5	CASSPAIANQPQHF	TGTGCCAGCTCACCAGCGATCGCCAATCAGCCCCAGCATTTT
NA	TRBV12-5	NA	TRBJ1-2	CASGLVPEGLKNYGYTF	TGTGCTAGTGGTTTGGTACCAGAAGGGCTCAAGAACTATGGCTACACCTTC
NA	TRBV18	TRBD1	TRBJ2-1	CASSPGTENSDEQFF	TGTGCCAGCTCACCCGGGACAGAGAACAGTGATGAGCAGTTCTTC
once	TRBV4-1	NA	TRBJ2-3	CASSQGDFFTDTQYF	TGCGCCAGCAGCCAAGGGGACTTTTTCACAGATACGCAGTATTTT
NA	TRBV4-2	NA	TRBJ1-4	CASSQGEVSEEKLFF	TGTGCCAGCAGCCAAGGAGAGGTCTCCGAGGAAAAACTGTTTTTT
NA	TRBV5-1	NA	TRBJ2-5	CASSDLTGPGDQYF	TGCGCCAGCAGCGACCTAACCGGGCCCGGGGACCAGTACTTC
NA	TRBV9	NA	TRBJ1-2	CASSGRQTFYTF	TGTGCCAGCAGCGGGAGGCAGACATTCTACACCTTC
NA	TRBV7-3	NA	TRBJ2-3	CASSSDGTDTQYF	TGTGCCAGCAGCTCGGACGGCACAGATACGCAGTATTTT
NA	TRBV7-2	NA	TRBJ2-1	CASSLTTRLRNEQFF	TGTGCCAGCAGCTTAACCACTCGACTCCGCAATGAGCAGTTCTTC
NA	TRBV2	NA	TRBJ2-3	CASRPTATSTDTQYF	TGTGCCAGCAGGCCGACAGCTACTAGCACAGATACGCAGTATTTT
once	TRBV7-2	NA	TRBJ2-1	CASSSYWEQFF	TGTGCCAGCAGTTCTTATTGGGAGCAGTTCTTC
NA	TRBV7-8	NA	TRBJ1-5	CASSLGRWSNQPQHF	TGTGCCAGCAGCTTAGGCAGGTGGAGCAATCAGCCCCAGCATTTT
NA	TRBV5-1	NA	TRBJ1-1	CASSLDIGSSSEAFF	TGCGCCAGCAGCTTGGATATCGGATCGAGTTCTGAAGCTTTCTTT
NA	TRBV3-1/TRBV3-2	NA	TRBJ2-5	CASSHGETQYF	TGTGCCAGCAGCCACGGGGAGACCCAGTACTTC
NA	TRBV2	NA	TRBJ1-6	CASSSSYNSPLHF	TGTGCCAGCAGCAGCTCCTATAATTCACCCCTCCACTTT